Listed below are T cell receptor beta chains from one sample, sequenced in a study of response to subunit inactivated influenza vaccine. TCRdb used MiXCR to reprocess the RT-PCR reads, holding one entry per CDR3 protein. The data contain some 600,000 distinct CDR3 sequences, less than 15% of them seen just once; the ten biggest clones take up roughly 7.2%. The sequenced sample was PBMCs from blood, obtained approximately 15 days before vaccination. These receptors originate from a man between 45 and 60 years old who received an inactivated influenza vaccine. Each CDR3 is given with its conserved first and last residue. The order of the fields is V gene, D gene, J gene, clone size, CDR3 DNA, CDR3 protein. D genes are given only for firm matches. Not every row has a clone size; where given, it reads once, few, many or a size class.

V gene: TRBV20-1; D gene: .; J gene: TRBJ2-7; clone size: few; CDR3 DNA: TGCAGTGCTAGAAAGGCGGGCCATCGGTCCTACGAGCAGTACTTC; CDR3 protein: CSARKAGHRSYEQYF
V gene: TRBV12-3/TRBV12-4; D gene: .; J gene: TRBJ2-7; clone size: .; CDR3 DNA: TGTGCCAGCAGTCTCGATAGGCTACGTACGGGGCAGTACTTC; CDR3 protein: CASSLDRLRTGQYF
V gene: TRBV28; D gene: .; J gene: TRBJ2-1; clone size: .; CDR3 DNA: TGTGCCAGCCTCCCTTGGGCCACCTCCTACAATGAGCAGTTCTTC; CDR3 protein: CASLPWATSYNEQFF
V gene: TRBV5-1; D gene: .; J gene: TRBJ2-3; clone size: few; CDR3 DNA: TGCGCCAGCAGCTCAAGGGGCCCAGATACGCAGTATTTT; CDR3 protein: CASSSRGPDTQYF
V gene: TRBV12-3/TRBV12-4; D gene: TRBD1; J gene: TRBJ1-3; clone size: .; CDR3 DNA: TGTGCCAGCAGTCGGTACAGGGGATCCGGAAACACCATATATTTT; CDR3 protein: CASSRYRGSGNTIYF
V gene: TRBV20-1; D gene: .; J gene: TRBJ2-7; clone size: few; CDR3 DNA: TGCAGTGCTAGGACCGGGACCGACTACGAGCAGTACTTC; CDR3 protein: CSARTGTDYEQYF
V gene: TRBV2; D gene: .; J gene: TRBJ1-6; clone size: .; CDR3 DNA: TGTGCCAGCAGTGCAGAGGGGCCTCGCAATTCACCCCTCCACTTT; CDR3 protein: CASSAEGPRNSPLHF
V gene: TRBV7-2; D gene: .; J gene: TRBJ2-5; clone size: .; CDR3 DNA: TGTGCCAGCAGCTTTGCCCCAGGAGGGGAGACCCAGTACTTC; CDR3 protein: CASSFAPGGETQYF
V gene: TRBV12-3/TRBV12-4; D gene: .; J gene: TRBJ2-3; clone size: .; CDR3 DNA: TGTGCCACAGGGGCCCGGACAGCGGAGACGCAGTATTTT; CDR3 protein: CATGARTAETQYF
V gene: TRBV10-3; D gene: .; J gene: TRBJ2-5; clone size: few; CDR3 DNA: TGTGCCATCAGTGACTTGACAGGAGGAGGAAAAGAGACCCAGTACTTC; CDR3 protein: CAISDLTGGGKETQYF
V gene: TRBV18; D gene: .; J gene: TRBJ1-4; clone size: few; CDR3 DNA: TGTGCCAGCTCACCGACAGTTGAAACTAATGAAAAACTGTTTTTT; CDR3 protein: CASSPTVETNEKLFF
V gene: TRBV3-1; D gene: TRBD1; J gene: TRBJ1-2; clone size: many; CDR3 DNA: TGTGCCAGCAGCCAAGAAGCGAGGGGGCTAAATGGCTACACCTTC; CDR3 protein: CASSQEARGLNGYTF
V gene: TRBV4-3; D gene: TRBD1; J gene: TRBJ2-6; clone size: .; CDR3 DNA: TGCGCCAGCAGCCGCGGACAGGATAACTCTGGGGCCAACGTCCTGACTTTC; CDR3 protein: CASSRGQDNSGANVLTF
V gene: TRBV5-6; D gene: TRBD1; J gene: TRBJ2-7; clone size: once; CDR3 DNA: TGTGCCAGCAGCTATCGGGACAGGGTTCCGGGCGAGCAGTACTTC; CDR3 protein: CASSYRDRVPGEQYF
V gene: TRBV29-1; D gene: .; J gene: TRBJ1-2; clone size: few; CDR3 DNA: TGCAGCGCCGGGGGGTCTAACTATGGCTACACCTTC; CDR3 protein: CSAGGSNYGYTF
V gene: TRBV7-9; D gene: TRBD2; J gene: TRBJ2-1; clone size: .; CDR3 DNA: TGTGCCAGTTTAACGGGACTAGCGTCCAGTGAGCAGTTCTTC; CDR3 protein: CASLTGLASSEQFF
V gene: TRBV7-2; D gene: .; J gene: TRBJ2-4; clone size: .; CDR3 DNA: TGTGCCAGCAGCTTAGAATCCAAAAACTTTCAGTACTTC; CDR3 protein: CASSLESKNFQYF
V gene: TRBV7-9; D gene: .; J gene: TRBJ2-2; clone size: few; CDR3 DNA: TGTGCCAGCAGCTTATTTTCCGGGGAGCTGTTTTTT; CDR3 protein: CASSLFSGELFF
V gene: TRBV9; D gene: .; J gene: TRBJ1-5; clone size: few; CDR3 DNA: TGTGCCAGCAGCGTAGACTTGGCTCAGCCCCAGCATTTT; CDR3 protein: CASSVDLAQPQHF
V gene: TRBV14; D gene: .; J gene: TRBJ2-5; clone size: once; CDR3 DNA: TGTGCCAGCAGCCTCACCAGTCCGTTACAAGAGACCCAGTACTTC; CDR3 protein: CASSLTSPLQETQYF
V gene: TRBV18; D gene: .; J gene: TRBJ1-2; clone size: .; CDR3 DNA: TGTGCCAGCTCACCCGGACCCAGCTATGGCTACACCTTC; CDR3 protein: CASSPGPSYGYTF
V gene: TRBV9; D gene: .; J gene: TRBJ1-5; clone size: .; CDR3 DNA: TGTACCAGCAGCCCAGGGCACACCAGCAATCAGCCCCAGCATTTT; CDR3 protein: CTSSPGHTSNQPQHF
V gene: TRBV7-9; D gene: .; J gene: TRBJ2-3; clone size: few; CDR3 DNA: TGTGCCAGCAGCCACCGCGGGCTCTCGGGAGATACGCAGTATTTT; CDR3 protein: CASSHRGLSGDTQYF
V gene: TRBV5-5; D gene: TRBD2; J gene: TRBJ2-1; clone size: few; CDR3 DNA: TGTGCCAGCAGCTTGCGCGGGGGGACTACCTACAATGAGCAGTTCTTC; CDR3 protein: CASSLRGGTTYNEQFF
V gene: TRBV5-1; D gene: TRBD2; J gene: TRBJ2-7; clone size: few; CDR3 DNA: TGCGCCAGCAGCCCGGGACTAGCGGGGGTCTCCAAACCTCTCGAGCAGTACTTC; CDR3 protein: CASSPGLAGVSKPLEQYF
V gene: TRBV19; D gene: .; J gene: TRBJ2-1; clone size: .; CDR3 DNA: TGTGCCAGTAATGGTGAGAGCTCCTACAATGAGCAGTTCTTC; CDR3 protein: CASNGESSYNEQFF
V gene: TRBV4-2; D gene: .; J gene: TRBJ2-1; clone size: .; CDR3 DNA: TGTGCCAGCAGCCAAGAGGAATGGTCCCGGGCCCTCAATGAGCAGTTCTTC; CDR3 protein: CASSQEEWSRALNEQFF
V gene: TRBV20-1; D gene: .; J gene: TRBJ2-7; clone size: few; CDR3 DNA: TGCAGTGCCGTTCAGCGGGCCCGAAACTACGAGCAGTACTTC; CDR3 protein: CSAVQRARNYEQYF
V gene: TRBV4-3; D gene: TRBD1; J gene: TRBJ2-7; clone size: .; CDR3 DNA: TGCGCCAGCAGCCAAGCTCCGGGGACAGGGTCCTACGAGCAGTACTTC; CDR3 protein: CASSQAPGTGSYEQYF
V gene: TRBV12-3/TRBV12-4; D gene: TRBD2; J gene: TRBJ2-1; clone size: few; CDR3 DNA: TGTGCCAGCAGTCAATCTCGACTAGCGGGGGGCAATGAGCAGTTCTTC; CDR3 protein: CASSQSRLAGGNEQFF
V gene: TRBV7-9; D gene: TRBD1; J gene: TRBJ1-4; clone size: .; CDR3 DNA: TGTGCCAGCAGCGGAGCCGGGACAGGGGGCGAAAAACTGTTTTTT; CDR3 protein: CASSGAGTGGEKLFF
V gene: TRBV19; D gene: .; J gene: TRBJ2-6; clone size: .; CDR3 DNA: TGTGCCAGTAGTATTGGACACTCTGGGGCCAACGTCCTGACTTTC; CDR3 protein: CASSIGHSGANVLTF
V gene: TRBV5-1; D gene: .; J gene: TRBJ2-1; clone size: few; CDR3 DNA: TGCGCCAGCAGCTTGAATCCTAGCAAGGACAATGAGCAGTTCTTC; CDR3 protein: CASSLNPSKDNEQFF
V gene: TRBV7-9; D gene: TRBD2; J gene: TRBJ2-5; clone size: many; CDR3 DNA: TGTGCCAGCAGCTTAGCTGGCGGGAGGGGAATGCAAGAGACCCAGTACTTC; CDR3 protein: CASSLAGGRGMQETQYF
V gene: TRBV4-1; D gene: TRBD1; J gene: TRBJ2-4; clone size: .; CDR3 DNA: TGCGCCAGCAGCCAAGGGGACAGACAACTAGCCAAAAACATTCAGTACTTC; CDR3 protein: CASSQGDRQLAKNIQYF
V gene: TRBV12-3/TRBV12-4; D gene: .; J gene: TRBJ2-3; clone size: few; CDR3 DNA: TGTGCCAGCAGTGCCTCCAGGGATACGCAGTATTTT; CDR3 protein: CASSASRDTQYF
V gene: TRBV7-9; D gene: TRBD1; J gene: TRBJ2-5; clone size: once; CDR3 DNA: TGTGCCAGCAGCTCCCGGGACAGGGAAATTCTAGAGACCCAGTACTTC; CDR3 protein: CASSSRDREILETQYF
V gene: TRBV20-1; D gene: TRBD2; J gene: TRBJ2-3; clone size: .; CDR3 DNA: TGCAGTGCTTACATGGGACTAGCGGGAGATTTTGTAGATACGCAGTATTTT; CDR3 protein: CSAYMGLAGDFVDTQYF
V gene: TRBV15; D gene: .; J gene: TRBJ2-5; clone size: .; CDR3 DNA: TGTGCCACCAGCCCTAAATGGGGGGCCCAAGAGACCCAGTACTTC; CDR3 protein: CATSPKWGAQETQYF
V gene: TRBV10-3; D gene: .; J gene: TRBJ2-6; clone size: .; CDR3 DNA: TGTGCCATCAGTGAGTCGCCCCTGATGAACGTCCTGACTTTC; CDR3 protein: CAISESPLMNVLTF
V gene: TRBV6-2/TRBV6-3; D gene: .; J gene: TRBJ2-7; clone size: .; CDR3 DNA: TGTGCCAGCAGTTTGGAACGCAGACGCGAGCAGTACTTC; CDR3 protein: CASSLERRREQYF
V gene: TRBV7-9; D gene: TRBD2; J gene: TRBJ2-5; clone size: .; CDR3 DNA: TGTGCCAGCAGCTTAGCGACTGTAGCGGGAGTAGAGACCCAGTACTTC; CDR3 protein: CASSLATVAGVETQYF
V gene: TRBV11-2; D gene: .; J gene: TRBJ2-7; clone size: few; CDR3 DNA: TGTGCCAGCAGCTTAGATAGGACCCAGGGGAATTCTCGCGAGCAGTACTTC; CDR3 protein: CASSLDRTQGNSREQYF